This passage covers 21 T cell receptor beta chains from one sample sequenced in a study of beta chain features in type 1 diabetes. Investigators reverse transcribed all isolated RNA, so they sequenced expressed TCRB transcripts. This table comes from immunoSEQ multiplex PCR, and its TCRdb copy is limited to in-frame clones, with some not included. The data hold some 360,000 clones, with 15% to 20% observed a single time. The sequencing sample was made of naive CD4+ T cells from blood. The receptor source for this set is a woman aged 18-35 years in good health.

This clone was found a few times. The CDR3 is CASSVGGADTQYF. In nucleotides, the CDR3 is TGTGCCAGCAGCGTAGGTGGAGCAGATACGCAGTATTTT. The genes are TRBV9 and TRBJ2-3; D remains ambiguous. Trimming left V 0 bases short and J 4 bases short, with 6 bases between. Looked up from germline, CDR1 is SGDLS and CDR2 is YYNGEE. The CDR3 sequence is 13 residues long.

V and J are TRBV29-1 and TRBJ1-1; 7 bases line up with TRBD1. Unmatched junction bases numbered 6, after V lost 7 bases and J lost 1 base. This CDR3 contains 13 residues. CDR1 is SQVTM and CDR2 is ANQGSEA in the germline V gene. The CDR3 DNA reads TGCAGCGGGACGGGACAGACGAACACTGAAGCTTTCTTT. Translated, it gives CSGTGQTNTEAFF.

This clone showed up just a few times. This rearrangement joins TRBV5-4 to TRBJ1-2; no definite D call. Germline V gene lookup returns CDR1 SGHNT and CDR2 YYREEE (reference sequence). There are 13 residues in the CDR3. V was cut by 0 bases and J by 4 bases, with 7 bases left in between. CDR3 residues: CASSLASFYGYTF. In nucleotides, the CDR3 is TGTGCCAGCAGCTTGGCTTCGTTCTATGGCTACACCTTC. The whole variable domain, filled in from reference TRBV5-4 and TRBJ1-2, reads ETGVTQSPTHLIKTRGQQVTLRCSSQSGHNTVSWYQQALGQGPQFIFQYYREEENGRGNFPPRFSGLQFPNYSSELNVNALELDDSALYLCASSLASFYGYTFGSGTRLTVV.

The gene calls are TRBV2 and TRBJ2-2; D possibly corresponds to TRBD1 (6 bases). The CDR3 consists of 15 residues. V was shortened by 7 bases and J by 3 bases, with 15 bases between the two germline ends. Looked up from germline, CDR1 is SNHLY and CDR2 is FYNNEI. CDR3 protein: CASIRLQGYTGELFF. For the CDR3, the DNA is TGTGCCAGCATCAGGCTGCAGGGGTACACCGGGGAGCTGTTTTTT.

This clone has just a few counts. This rearrangement joins TRBV7-2 to TRBJ2-1, with a tentative D call TRBD2 (5 bases). The CDR3 sequence is 14 residues long. Germline V CDR1 and CDR2: SGHTA, FQGNSA. V lost 0 bases and J 4 bases, leaving 7 bases between the germline ends. The CDR3 DNA sequence: TGTGCCAGCAGCTTAGCTAGCGAGTACAATGAGCAGTTCTTC. This sequence encodes CASSLASEYNEQFF. The complete variable domain, with remaining parts taken from reference TRBV7-2 and TRBJ2-1, reads GAGVSQSPSNKVTEKGKDVELRCDPISGHTALYWYRQSLGQGLEFLIYFQGNSAPDKSGLPSDRFSAERTGGSVSTLTIQRTQQEDSAVYLCASSLASEYNEQFFGPGTRLTVL.

Only one count was recorded for this clone. The genes are TRBV7-2 and TRBJ1-1; no clear D gene. CDR3 size: 14 residues. Between the trimmed V and J ends, which lost 5 bases and 4 bases, there was a span of 14 bases. CDR1 and CDR2 (germline): SGHTA, FQGNSA. The CDR3 DNA sequence: TGTGCCAGCAGCCAAGTGGCCGGGAGCACTGAAGCTTTCTTT. Amino acid sequence: CASSQVAGSTEAFF.

The V gene is TRBV2, the J gene TRBJ1-1, with a possible D match to TRBD1 (5 bases). Germline loops: CDR1 SNHLY, CDR2 FYNNEI. The CDR3 has 11 residues. Trimming stripped 9 bases from V and 3 bases from J, with 8 bases between. CDR3 sequence (DNA): TGTGCCAGAAGGGGCGACACTGAAGCTTTCTTT. Translating it yields CARRGDTEAFF.

This clone was observed a handful of times. V gene TRBV7-9 combines with J gene TRBJ1-2; D may be TRBD1 (5 bases). V lost 1 base and J lost 8, with 17 bases in between. Per germline, CDR1 SEHNR and CDR2 FQNEAQ (reference sequence). The CDR3 sequence is 15 residues long. The CDR3 coding sequence is TGTGCCAGCAGCTTAGATCCAGGGAAGAGGAAAGGCTACACCTTC. Its translation: CASSLDPGKRKGYTF.

The chain links TRBV5-1 to TRBJ2-5, with 10 bases lining up with TRBD1. CDR1 SGHRS and CDR2 YFSETQ come from the germline V gene. The CDR3 is 15 amino acids. Trimming took 0 bases from V and 4 from J; bases not matched to a gene: 3. In DNA form, the CDR3 reads TGCGCCAGCAGCTTGGTGGGACAGGGGTTAGAGACCCAGTACTTC. Protein sequence: CASSLVGQGLETQYF.

The rearrangement links TRBV15 to TRBJ1-1; D might be TRBD1 (6 bases). From germline, CDR1 is LNHNV and CDR2 YYDKDF (reference sequence). The CDR3 has 15 amino acids. Between the trimmed V and J ends, which lost 2 bases and 4 bases, there was a span of 14 bases. The CDR3 region is CATSRKGWTVTEAFF. The CDR3 coding sequence is TGTGCCACCAGCAGAAAGGGATGGACAGTCACTGAAGCTTTCTTT.

This rearrangement joins TRBV4-1 to TRBJ2-5, with D unclear. CDR1 is MGHRA, CDR2 YSYEKL, per germline. With 4 bases removed from V and 0 bases from J, the gap between germline ends came to 12 bases. CDR3 size: 15 residues. CDR3 nucleotides: TGCGCCAGCAGCCCCCAAGGCAGGTACCAAGAGACCCAGTACTTC. This gives the protein CASSPQGRYQETQYF.

This sequence joins TRBV29-1 and TRBJ2-3; no definite D call. The length of the CDR3 is 12 residues. The germline V gene has CDR1 SQVTM and CDR2 ANQGSEA. V lost 6 bases and J lost 5, with 12 bases in between. In DNA form, the CDR3 reads TGCAGCGTCCAAACAGTGGGAGATACGCAGTATTTT. As protein: CSVQTVGDTQYF.

The chain couples TRBV18 to TRBJ2-3; 8 bases are shared with TRBD2. CDR1 is KGHSH, CDR2 LQKENI, per germline. This CDR3 comprises 14 residues. The J segment lost 0 bases and the V segment lost 6 bases, leaving 2 bases of the junction unmatched. CDR3: CASSRTSSTDTQYF. As DNA, the CDR3 is TGTGCCAGCTCTCGGACTAGCAGCACAGATACGCAGTATTTT.

The chain recombines TRBV4-1 with TRBJ2-5, with a weak D call TRBD2 (5 bases). The CDR3 is 17 amino acids. Trimming took off 2 bases at V and 2 bases at J, with 18 bases between the two ends. Per the germline V gene, CDR1 is MGHRA and CDR2 is YSYEKL. Here the CDR3 reads CASSQTTLIARQETQYF. Here the CDR3 DNA reads TGCGCCAGCAGCCAAACAACCTTAATAGCGCGACAAGAGACCCAGTACTTC.

This clone was counted between two and nine times. The chain has TRBV19 and TRBJ1-2, with 7 bases fitting TRBD1. The CDR3 is made up of 13 amino acids. With 5 bases clipped from V and 4 bases from J, the junction kept 4 bases outside the gene matches. The germline gives CDR1 LNHDA, CDR2 SQIVND (reference sequence). CDR3 sequence: CASSSGQSYGYTF. The CDR3 nucleotides are TGTGCCAGTAGTTCGGGACAGTCCTATGGCTACACCTTC.

The J gene is TRBJ1-2, the V gene TRBV15; D is undetermined. Trimming took off 0 bases at V and 3 bases at J, with 11 bases between the two ends. Germline-derived CDR1 and CDR2 are LNHNV and YYDKDF (reference sequence). The CDR3 loop spans 15 amino acids. The CDR3: CATSRDRGNYYGYTF. CDR3 coding DNA: TGTGCCACCAGCAGAGATCGAGGCAACTACTATGGCTACACCTTC.

This clone showed up just a few times. The chain combines TRBV29-1 with TRBJ1-1; D is possibly TRBD1 (6 bases). The CDR3 spans 13 residues. CDR1 and CDR2 (germline): SQVTM, ANQGSEA. V lost 7 bases and J 0 bases, leaving 12 bases between the germline ends. CDR3 region: CSGQQGLNTEAFF. For the CDR3, the DNA is TGCAGCGGTCAACAGGGTTTGAACACTGAAGCTTTCTTT.

The chain combines TRBV9 with TRBJ2-3; maybe TRBD2 (7 bases). The germline V and J ends were trimmed by 3 bases and 0 bases, with 17 bases remaining between them. Looked up from germline, CDR1 is SGDLS and CDR2 is YYNGEE. The CDR3 has 17 amino acids. The CDR3 spells CASSEEGGGSSTDTQYF. For the CDR3, the DNA is TGTGCCAGCAGCGAAGAGGGGGGGGGATCTAGCACAGATACGCAGTATTTT.

This clone was detected a few times. V is TRBV7-9 and J is TRBJ1-2; TRBD1 is a possible D gene (5 bases). V lost 4 bases to trimming and J lost 4 bases, with 16 bases between them. The germline V gene encodes CDR1 SEHNR and CDR2 FQNEAQ (reference sequence). This CDR3 comprises 15 residues. Here the CDR3 reads CASSSSTRVGYGYTF. In DNA form, the CDR3 reads TGTGCCAGCAGCTCCTCGACCAGGGTAGGCTATGGCTACACCTTC.

The chain couples TRBV29-1 to TRBJ2-7, with 9 bases aligning to TRBD1. CDR1 SQVTM and CDR2 ANQGSEA come from the germline V gene. The length of the CDR3 is 14 residues. The ends lost 5 bases at V and 3 bases at J; junction bases unmatched: 8. CDR3 residues: CSVLIPGQGYEQYF. As DNA, the CDR3 is TGCAGCGTTCTTATTCCGGGACAGGGCTACGAGCAGTACTTC.

This clone was counted a few times. The CDR3 loop reads CASSLAGTSPYNEQFF. The CDR3 DNA follows: TGTGCCAGCAGCTTAGCCGGGACTAGCCCCTACAATGAGCAGTTCTTC. This chain connects TRBV7-6 to TRBJ2-1; 9 bases match TRBD2. This CDR3 contains 16 residues. V lost 0 bases and J lost 2; bases outside the gene matches: 2. Germline V gene sequence: CDR1 SGHVS, CDR2 FNYEAQ.